These T cell receptor beta chains were read from a single sample in a study of CD8+CD57+ T cells in acquired aplastic anemia. TCRdb redid the calling of the reads with MiXCR, one entry per CDR3 protein. The table includes fewer than 200,000 distinct CDR3 sequences, about 60% detected once. Sequencing was performed on sorted CD4+, CD8+, or CD8+CD57+ T cells (not recorded which) from PBMCs. All receptors derive from a human donor in good health. Each CDR3 is given with its conserved first and last residue. A D gene is named only where the DNA matches it firmly. Clone size, where shown, is once, few, many, or a class for clones that have expanded.

cdr3_length clone_size j_call d_call v_call cdr3_nt cdr3_aa
13 once TRBJ2-6 NA TRBV2 TGTGCCAGCAGAACAGGGGGGGCCAACGTCCTGACTTTC CASRTGGANVLTF
14 many TRBJ2-1 TRBD2 TRBV20-1 TGCAGTGCTGGAAAAAGCGGGGCAATCGATGAGCAGTTCTTC CSAGKSGAIDEQFF
15 NA TRBJ1-5 TRBD1 TRBV2 TGTGCCAGTAGTGACGGGACAGGGGGTGCTCAGCCCCAGCATTTT CASSDGTGGAQPQHF
16 many TRBJ1-5 NA TRBV5-5 TGTGCCAGCAGCAAAGACAGTGGAAGGCTGGGACAGCCCCAGCATTTT CASSKDSGRLGQPQHF
14 NA TRBJ1-2 TRBD1 TRBV29-1 TGCAGCGTAGTCCGGGACAGGGATGACTATGGCTACACCTTC CSVVRDRDDYGYTF
15 NA TRBJ2-7 NA TRBV7-9 TGTGCCAACAGCTCAGGGGGTTCAGGGGGGGTCGAGCAGTACTTC CANSSGGSGGVEQYF
14 NA TRBJ2-3 NA TRBV6-2/TRBV6-3 TGTGCCAGCAGTTATGACACGAGCACAGATACGCAGTATTTT CASSYDTSTDTQYF
13 NA TRBJ1-1 NA TRBV15 TGTGTCACCAGCACAACGCGGGACAACGAAGCTTTCTTT CVTSTTRDNEAFF
14 many TRBJ2-1 TRBD2 TRBV10-3 TGTGCCACCCAAGGCCTAGCGGGAGAGGATGAGCAGTTCTTC CATQGLAGEDEQFF
18 many TRBJ2-2 TRBD2 TRBV7-3 TGTGCCAGCAGCTTAACCCCGCTAGCGGGGAGGTTCACCGGGGAGCTGTTTTTT CASSLTPLAGRFTGELFF
13 NA TRBJ2-7 NA TRBV11-1 TGTGCCAGCAGCCCCCTACCCCGTTACGAGCAGTACTTC CASSPLPRYEQYF
14 NA TRBJ2-4 TRBD1 TRBV20-1 TGCAGTGCTAGCATGCGACAGGGAAGAAACATTCAGTACTTC CSASMRQGRNIQYF
14 NA TRBJ2-7 NA TRBV7-2 TGTGCCAGCAGCTTAGATCCAGTTTCCTACGAGCAGTACTTC CASSLDPVSYEQYF
15 NA TRBJ2-5 TRBD1 TRBV15 TGTGCCACCAGTTTTCCAGGACAGGGTGAAGAGACCCAGTACTTC CATSFPGQGEETQYF
13 few TRBJ1-1 NA TRBV5-1 TGCGCCAGCAGTAAAACAGGGACGGCTGAAGCTTTCTTT CASSKTGTAEAFF
15 few TRBJ1-3 NA TRBV2 TGTGCCAGCAGTGAAGGAAGGGTGTCTGGAAACACCATATATTTT CASSEGRVSGNTIYF